This TCR beta chain appears in the sequencing data of a study of radiation and T cells in renal cell carcinoma. Study-level results: From baseline, blood top tumor clonotypes peaked at 2 weeks post-radiation.

The CDR3 sequence is 13 residues long. V lost 2 bases, J lost 2 bases, and 7 bases lay in between. Germline values: CDR1 MNHEY, CDR2 SVGAGI. Time point in this sample: blood 2 weeks post-SBRT. Treatment specified: 15 Gy SBRT to primary tumor, nephrectomy 4 weeks later. Blood was sampled at baseline, 2 weeks and 4 weeks after SBRT. This renal cell carcinoma was of the clear cell type. As to this clone: Its antigen is still unknown. Other DNA variants within this sample encode the same CDR3.

Data came from immunoSEQ multiplex PCR; TCRdb stores just in-frame clones and leaves some out. The repertoire holds 150,000 or so clones, with 80% to 90% as singletons. The receptor was derived from a woman aged 50 to 65 with renal cell carcinoma. The sample here was blood, taken from a patient whose treatment included radiotherapy and nephrectomy. The chain has TRBV6-5 and TRBJ2-7, with a possible D match to TRBD1 (5 bases). This chain's CDR3 is CASSYRGPYEQYF. For the CDR3, the DNA is TGTGCCAGCAGTTACAGGGGTCCCTACGAGCAGTACTTC.